The 17 T cell receptor beta chains reported below all come from one sample, sequenced in a study of cytomegalovirus exposure and HLA in healthy donors. The PCR contained 60 Vbeta and 13 Jbeta primers. Generated by immunoSEQ multiplex PCR, the TCRdb table keeps only in-frame clones and is missing some. This sample has 150,000 or so clones, with about 75% found just once. Source material: PBMCs. Source of these receptors: a man aged 50 or older in good health and CMV-seropositive.

The chain carries TRBV7-2 and TRBJ2-7, with TRBD2 matching 10 bases. V shed 2 bases and J 2 bases; nucleotides not matched to a gene: 15. Germline lookup yields CDR1 SGHTA and CDR2 FQGNSA. The CDR3 extends over 19 amino acids. CDR3 in DNA: TGTGCCAGCAGCTTAAGGGGAGATGAAGCGGGGGGGCCCCCCTACGAGCAGTACTTC. This translates into CASSLRGDEAGGPPYEQYF.

The genes are TRBV27 and TRBJ2-5; maybe TRBD2 (6 bases). The CDR3 is 15 residues long. The V end lost 5 bases, the J end lost 2 bases, and 15 bases lay between the germline ends. Germline-derived CDR1 and CDR2 are MNHEY and SMNVEV (reference sequence). CDR3 loop: CASSLSGGVQETQYF. The CDR3 DNA reads TGTGCCAGCAGTCTTTCAGGAGGGGTACAAGAGACCCAGTACTTC.

The gene calls are TRBV20-1 and TRBJ2-5, with D uncertain. The end of the DNA fits TRBJ2-7 better, so the J call may be wrong. The CDR3 is 11 amino acids. Germline V gene lookup returns CDR1 DFQATT and CDR2 SNEGSKA (reference sequence). The CDR3 reads CSAIRAYEQYF. CDR3 in DNA: TGCAGTGCGATAAGAGCCTACGAGCAGTACTTC.

This clone was seen only a few times. J is TRBJ2-7 and V is TRBV4-3; no clear D. There are 15 residues in the CDR3. Trimming left V 1 base short and J 3 bases short, with 13 bases between. Germline V gene lookup returns CDR1 LGHNA and CDR2 YSLEER. The CDR3 coding sequence is TGCGCCAGCAGCCAAGCGTCCCTGAGGAACTACGAGCAGTACTTC. Protein product: CASSQASLRNYEQYF.

The V and J genes are TRBV6-1 and TRBJ2-7; D possibly corresponds to TRBD2 (5 bases). V shed 4 bases and J shed 4 bases, with 11 bases lying between them. This CDR3 has 13 residues. Germline lookup yields CDR1 MNHNS and CDR2 SASEGT. The CDR3, as DNA: TGTGCCAGCAGTGTCACGGAGGAGTACGAGCAGTACTTC. Translated, it gives CASSVTEEYEQYF.

This chain joins TRBV9 and TRBJ2-7; 7 bases line up with TRBD2. Germline V lookup: CDR1 SGDLS, CDR2 YYNGEE. CDR3 length equals 16 residues. V was pared by 0 bases and J by 7 bases, with 13 bases of the junction left unmatched. CDR3 coding DNA: TGTGCCAGCAGCGTAGGCGGGGAGGGGTCTGCCTGGGAGCAGTACTTC. This encodes CASSVGGEGSAWEQYF.

This clone was detected only a few times. V is TRBV6-6 and J is TRBJ2-7; D possibly corresponds to TRBD2 (5 bases). V was clipped by 3 bases and J by 3 bases, with 18 bases between them. This CDR3 is 16 amino acids long. Looked up from germline, CDR1 is MNHNY and CDR2 is SVGAGI (reference sequence). The CDR3: CASSYGSGDTVYEQYF. DNA for the CDR3: TGTGCCAGCAGTTATGGCTCCGGGGATACCGTCTACGAGCAGTACTTC.

This chain links TRBV6-5 with TRBJ1-2; the D gene is possibly TRBD1 (6 bases). V was clipped by 4 bases and J by 6 bases, with 12 bases between them. This CDR3 has 13 residues. Germline V lookup: CDR1 MNHEY, CDR2 SVGAGI. The CDR3 nucleotides are TGTGCCAGCAGTTCGAACAGGGCAAATGGCTACACCTTC. Translated: CASSSNRANGYTF.

Written as DNA, the CDR3 is TGTGCCAGCAGCTTGGTGGATCCTAGCGGGGGGGTGGAAGAGACCCAGTACTTC. Translation gives CASSLVDPSGGVEETQYF. This sequence joins TRBV5-4 and TRBJ2-5; 12 nucleotides align to TRBD2. The V gene's germline CDR1 is SGHNT and CDR2 YYREEE (reference sequence). The V gene end was trimmed by 0 bases and the J gene end by 3 bases; junction bases not matched to a gene: 9. The CDR3 spans 18 residues.

The J gene is TRBJ1-4, the V gene TRBV5-1, with TRBD1 identical over 7 bases. The germline V gene encodes CDR1 SGHRS and CDR2 YFSETQ. V lost 5 bases to trimming and J lost 6 bases; unmatched junction nucleotides: 13. The CDR3 covers 16 residues. In nucleotides, the CDR3 is TGCGCCAGCAGTTACGCGATCAGGGGGATCGATGAAAAACTGTTTTTT. Translated: CASSYAIRGIDEKLFF.

The chain has TRBV19 and TRBJ1-5, with D maybe TRBD1 (5 bases). Trimming left V 3 bases short and J 0 bases short, with 12 bases between. The CDR3 is 16 amino acids. CDR1 and CDR2 from the germline V gene are LNHDA and SQIVND (reference sequence). The CDR3 protein is CASSMEGPHSNQPQHF. In DNA, the CDR3 is TGTGCCAGTAGTATGGAGGGGCCCCATAGCAATCAGCCCCAGCATTTT.

The chain is built from TRBV2 and TRBJ2-1; a weak D match, TRBD2 (8 bases). This CDR3 region has 16 residues. The germline V and J ends were trimmed by 4 bases and 9 bases, with 22 bases remaining between them. The germline V gene has CDR1 SNHLY and CDR2 FYNNEI. CDR3 protein: CASSGPGGTSLGEQFF. The CDR3 nucleotides read TGTGCCAGCAGTGGTCCAGGGGGGACTAGTTTGGGTGAGCAGTTCTTC.

The chain links TRBV4-3 to TRBJ1-1; 9 nucleotides align to TRBD1. The V gene's germline CDR1 is LGHNA and CDR2 YSLEER. The CDR3 length is 14 residues. Germline trimming cut 0 bases from V and 7 bases from J; bases unmatched to any gene: 3. DNA of the CDR3: TGCGCCAGCAGCCAAGAACGACAGGGGGGTGAAGCTTTCTTT. This sequence encodes CASSQERQGGEAFF.

V gene TRBV4-2 combines with J gene TRBJ1-4, with TRBD1 matching 10 bases. The CDR3 is 16 amino acids. After removal of 4 bases from V and 8 bases from J, the junction contained 10 bases not matched to a gene. Germline loops: CDR1 LGHNA, CDR2 YNFKEQ. CDR3 sequence: CASSPSPDRGDEKLFF. The CDR3 nucleotides read TGTGCCAGCAGCCCATCCCCGGACAGGGGGGACGAAAAACTGTTTTTT.

The chain combines TRBV14 with TRBJ2-1, with 7 positions matching TRBD1. Germline V gives CDR1 SGHDN, CDR2 FVKESK. Trimming at V came to 4 bases and at J to 5 bases, leaving 20 bases not matched to a gene. CDR3 length: 19 residues. CDR3 sequence: CASSPFLIGKRTGHNEQFF. CDR3 bases: TGTGCCAGCAGCCCGTTTCTCATAGGTAAAAGGACAGGTCACAATGAGCAGTTCTTC.

J is TRBJ1-2 and V is TRBV30; tentative D call: TRBD1 (6 bases). V was pared by 8 bases and J by 2 bases, with 18 bases between. Looked up from germline, CDR1 is GTSNPN and CDR2 is SVGIG (reference sequence). The CDR3 runs to 14 residues. The CDR3 reads CAAEYRTENYGYTF. The CDR3 region has the DNA TGTGCCGCGGAGTACAGGACAGAGAACTATGGCTACACCTTC.

This clone appeared once. The chain couples TRBV13 to TRBJ1-1; 9 bases line up with TRBD1. The ends lost 4 bases at V and 6 bases at J; junction bases unmatched: 12. Germline V CDR1 and CDR2: PRHDT, FYEKMQ (reference sequence). The CDR3 length is 16 residues. The CDR3 sequence is CASSSPGQGMMAEAFF. CDR3 DNA: TGTGCCAGCAGCTCCCCGGGACAGGGTATGATGGCTGAAGCTTTCTTT.